These 9 T cell receptor beta chains originate from one sample sequenced in a study of blood T cell repertoires in COVID-19. Libraries were prepared by immunoSEQ multiplex PCR; TCRdb keeps only in-frame clonotypes and omits some of them. This sample yields hundreds of thousands of clones, of which around 90% are seen a single time; around 2% belongs to the top ten. Sequencing input: PBMCs or T cells enriched from blood (not recorded which). Source of these receptors: a woman in her thirties or forties with acute COVID-19.

J is TRBJ1-2 and V is TRBV9, with D perhaps TRBD1 (5 bases). The CDR3 covers 13 residues. Per the germline V gene, CDR1 is SGDLS and CDR2 is YYNGEE. Trimming left V 4 bases short and J 6 bases short, with 13 bases between. The CDR3 nucleotides are TGTGCCAGCAGCCCGCGGGGAGGGGATGGCTACACCTTC. Translated, it gives CASSPRGGDGYTF.

This clone was picked up one time. This rearrangement joins TRBV7-9 to TRBJ2-7; 7 bases fit TRBD1. V shed 5 bases, J shed 2 bases, and the junction held 3 bases outside the gene matches. CDR3 size: 13 residues. From germline, CDR1 is SEHNR and CDR2 FQNEAQ (reference sequence). The CDR3 spells CASSATGTYEQYF. CDR3 sequence (DNA): TGTGCCAGCAGCGCGACAGGGACCTACGAGCAGTACTTC.

The V gene is TRBV29-1, the J gene TRBJ1-2; D is possibly TRBD1 (5 bases). Germline V gene data show CDR1 as SQVTM and CDR2 as ANQGSEA. The ends were cut back, 4 bases at V and 2 bases at J, with 14 bases in the middle. CDR3 length equals 14 residues. For the CDR3, the DNA is TGCAGCGTTGTGGGTAGGGGCCGGAACTATGGCTACACCTTC. This codes for CSVVGRGRNYGYTF.

The chain employs TRBV18 and TRBJ2-7; TRBD1 is a possible D gene (7 bases). The V and J ends lost 3 bases and 9 bases respectively, with 18 bases between them. This CDR3 region has 14 residues. Germline loops: CDR1 KGHSH, CDR2 LQKENI. CDR3 loop: CASSPPVGGGLQYF. The CDR3, as DNA: TGTGCCAGCTCACCTCCCGTCGGAGGGGGCCTGCAGTACTTC. Full variable domain (rest looked up from reference TRBV18 and TRBJ2-7): NAGVMQNPRHLVRRRGQEARLRCSPMKGHSHVYWYRQLPEEGLKFMVYLQKENIIDESGMPKERFSAEFPKEGPSILRIQQVVRGDSAAYFCASSPPVGGGLQYFGPGTRLTVT.

This clone appeared once. The chain links TRBV12-3 or TRBV12-4 to TRBJ1-4; D is unclear. The V end lost 8 bases, the J end lost 8 bases, and 12 bases lay between the germline ends. The CDR3 spans 12 residues. The CDR3, as DNA: TGTGCCAGCGGGCCGGTTCGGGAAAAACTGTTTTTT. Its protein product is CASGPVREKLFF.

This chain connects TRBV2 to TRBJ2-2, with 8 bases identical to TRBD1. J gave up 7 bases and V 7 bases, and 5 bases lay outside the gene matches. Germline CDR1 SNHLY, CDR2 FYNNEI. CDR3 length equals 13 residues. Here the CDR3 DNA reads TGTGCCAGCACCAGGGGGCGCGTCGGGGAGCTGTTTTTT. As protein: CASTRGRVGELFF.

The V and J genes are TRBV9 and TRBJ1-1; no clear D gene. This CDR3 has 18 amino acids. Germline loops: CDR1 SGDLS, CDR2 YYNGEE. Trimming took off 5 bases at V and 0 bases at J, with 23 bases between the two ends. The CDR3 nucleotides are TGTGCCAGCAGTGCTCCACGGGCGGAGGGTCACATGAACACTGAAGCTTTCTTT. Translating gives CASSAPRAEGHMNTEAFF.

The J gene is TRBJ1-1, the V gene TRBV24-1; no clear D gene. The V gene's germline CDR1 is KGHDR and CDR2 SFDVKD. The CDR3 spans 12 residues. V was clipped by 6 bases and J by 2 bases, with 6 bases between them. CDR3 sequence reads: CATSLGNTEAFF. CDR3 coding DNA: TGTGCCACCAGTCTCGGTAACACTGAAGCTTTCTTT.

V and J are TRBV21-1 and TRBJ1-4; TRBD1 is the table's D call, not checked against the DNA. TRBV21-1 is a pseudogene locus. The length of the CDR3 is 16 residues. CDR3 coding DNA: TGTGCCAGCAGACTAGAACACGGAGACAGGGGGGGAAAACTGTTTTTT. Protein sequence: CASRLEHGDRGGKLFF.